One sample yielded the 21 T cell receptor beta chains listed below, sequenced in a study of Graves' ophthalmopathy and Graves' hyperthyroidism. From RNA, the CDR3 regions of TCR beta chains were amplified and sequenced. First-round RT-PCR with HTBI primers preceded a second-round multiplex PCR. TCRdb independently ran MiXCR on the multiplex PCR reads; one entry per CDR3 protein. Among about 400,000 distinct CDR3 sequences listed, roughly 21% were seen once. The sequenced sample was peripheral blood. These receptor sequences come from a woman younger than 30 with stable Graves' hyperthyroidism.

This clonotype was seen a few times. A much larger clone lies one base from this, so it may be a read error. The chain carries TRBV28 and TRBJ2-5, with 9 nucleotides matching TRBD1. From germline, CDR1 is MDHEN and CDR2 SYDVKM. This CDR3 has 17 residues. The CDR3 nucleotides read TGTGCCGGCAGTTTGCGTGTTGGGACAGGGCGGGAAGAGACCCAGTACTTC. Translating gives CAGSLRVGTGREETQYF.

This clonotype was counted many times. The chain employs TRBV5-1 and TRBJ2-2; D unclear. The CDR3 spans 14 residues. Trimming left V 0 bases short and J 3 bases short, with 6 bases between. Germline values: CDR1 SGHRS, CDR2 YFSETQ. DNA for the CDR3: TGCGCCAGCAGCTTGGCCGTCGACACCGGGGAGCTGTTTTTT. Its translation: CASSLAVDTGELFF.

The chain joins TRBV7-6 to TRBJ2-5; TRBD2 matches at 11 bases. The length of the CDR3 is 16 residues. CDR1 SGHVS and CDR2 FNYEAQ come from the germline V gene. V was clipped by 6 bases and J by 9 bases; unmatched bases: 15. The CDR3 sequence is CASSGPRASGGNAQYF. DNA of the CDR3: TGTGCCAGCAGTGGACCCCGGGCTAGCGGGGGGAACGCCCAGTACTTC. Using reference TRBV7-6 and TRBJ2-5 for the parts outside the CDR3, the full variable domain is GAGVSQSPRYKVTKRGQDVALRCDPISGHVSLYWYRQALGQGPEFLTYFNYEAQQDKSGLPNDRFSAERPEGSISTLTIQRTEQRDSAMYRCASSGPRASGGNAQYFGPGTRLLVL.

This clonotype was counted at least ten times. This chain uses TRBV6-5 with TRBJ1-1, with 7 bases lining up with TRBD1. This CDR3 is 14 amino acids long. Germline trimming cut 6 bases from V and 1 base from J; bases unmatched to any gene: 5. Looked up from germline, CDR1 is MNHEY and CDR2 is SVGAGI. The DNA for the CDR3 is TGTGCCAGCAGATACAGGGGAGAGAACACTGAAGCTTTCTTT. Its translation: CASRYRGENTEAFF.

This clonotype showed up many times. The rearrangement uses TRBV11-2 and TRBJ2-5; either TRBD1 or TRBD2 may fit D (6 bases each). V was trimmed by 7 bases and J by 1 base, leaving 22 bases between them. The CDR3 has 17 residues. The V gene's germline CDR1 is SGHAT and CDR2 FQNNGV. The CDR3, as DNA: TGTGCCAGCACTCCCAAAACGAGGGGGGCCGTCCAAGAGACCCAGTACTTC. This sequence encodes CASTPKTRGAVQETQYF.

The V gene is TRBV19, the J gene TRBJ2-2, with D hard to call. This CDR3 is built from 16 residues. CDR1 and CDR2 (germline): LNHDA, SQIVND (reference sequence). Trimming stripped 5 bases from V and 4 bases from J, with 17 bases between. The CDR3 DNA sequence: TGTGCCAGTAGTCCGGACCGCCGCTCCTTCACCGGGGAGCTGTTTTTT. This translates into CASSPDRRSFTGELFF.

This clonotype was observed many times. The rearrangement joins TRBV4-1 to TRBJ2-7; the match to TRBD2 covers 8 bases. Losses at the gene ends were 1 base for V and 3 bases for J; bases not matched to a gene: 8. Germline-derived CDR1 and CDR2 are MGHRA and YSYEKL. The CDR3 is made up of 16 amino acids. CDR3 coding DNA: TGCGCCAGCAGCCAAGGGGTTGGGACTAGAGTCTACGAGCAGTACTTC. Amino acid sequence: CASSQGVGTRVYEQYF.

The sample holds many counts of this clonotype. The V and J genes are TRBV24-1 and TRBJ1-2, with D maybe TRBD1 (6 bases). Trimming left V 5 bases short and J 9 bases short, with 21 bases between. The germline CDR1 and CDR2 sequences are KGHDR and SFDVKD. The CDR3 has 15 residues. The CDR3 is CATSASGTLTGSYTF. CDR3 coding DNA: TGTGCCACCAGTGCCTCCGGGACTCTGACAGGTAGCTACACCTTC.

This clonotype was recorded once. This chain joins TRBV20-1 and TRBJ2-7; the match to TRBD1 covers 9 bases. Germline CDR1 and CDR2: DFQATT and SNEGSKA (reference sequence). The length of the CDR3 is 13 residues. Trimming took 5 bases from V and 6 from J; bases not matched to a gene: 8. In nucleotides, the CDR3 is TGCAGTGCTGAGCCGGGACAGGGTGCCGAGCAGTACTTC. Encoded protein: CSAEPGQGAEQYF.

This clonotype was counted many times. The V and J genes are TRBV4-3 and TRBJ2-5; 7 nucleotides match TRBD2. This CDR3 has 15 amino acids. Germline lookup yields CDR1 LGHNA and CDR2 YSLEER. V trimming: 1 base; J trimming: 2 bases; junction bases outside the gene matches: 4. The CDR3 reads CASSQGGGVQETQYF. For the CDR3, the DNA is TGCGCCAGCAGCCAAGGGGGGGGAGTACAAGAGACCCAGTACTTC.

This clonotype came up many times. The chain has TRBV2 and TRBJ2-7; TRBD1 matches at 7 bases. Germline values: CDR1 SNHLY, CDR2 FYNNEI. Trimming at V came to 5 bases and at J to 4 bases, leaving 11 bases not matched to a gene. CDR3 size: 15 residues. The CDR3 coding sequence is TGTGCCAGCAGTTCCATCCACAGGGGAGATTACGAGCAGTACTTC. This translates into CASSSIHRGDYEQYF.

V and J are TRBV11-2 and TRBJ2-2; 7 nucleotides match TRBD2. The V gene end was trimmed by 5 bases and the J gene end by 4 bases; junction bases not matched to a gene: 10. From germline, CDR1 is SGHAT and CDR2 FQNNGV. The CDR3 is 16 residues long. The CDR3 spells CASSPTWRGSTGELFF. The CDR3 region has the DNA TGTGCCAGCAGCCCCACCTGGCGGGGGAGCACCGGGGAGCTGTTTTTT.

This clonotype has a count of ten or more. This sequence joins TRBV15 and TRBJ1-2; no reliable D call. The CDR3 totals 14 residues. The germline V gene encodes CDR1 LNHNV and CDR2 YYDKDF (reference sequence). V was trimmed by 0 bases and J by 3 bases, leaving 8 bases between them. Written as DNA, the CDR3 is TGTGCCACCAGCAGAGATGCGGGGTACTATGGCTACACCTTC. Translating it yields CATSRDAGYYGYTF.

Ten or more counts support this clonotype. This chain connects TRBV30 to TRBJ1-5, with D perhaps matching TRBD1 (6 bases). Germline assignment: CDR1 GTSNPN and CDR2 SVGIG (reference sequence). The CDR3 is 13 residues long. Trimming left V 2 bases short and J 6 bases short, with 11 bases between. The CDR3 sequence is CAWSTGAAQPQHF. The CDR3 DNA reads TGTGCCTGGAGTACGGGGGCGGCTCAGCCCCAGCATTTT. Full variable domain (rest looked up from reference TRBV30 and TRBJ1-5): SQTIHQWPATLVQPVGSPLSLECTVEGTSNPNLYWYRQAAGRGLQLLFYSVGIGQISSEVPQNLSASRPQDRQFILSSKKLLLSDSGFYLCAWSTGAAQPQHFGDGTRLSIL.

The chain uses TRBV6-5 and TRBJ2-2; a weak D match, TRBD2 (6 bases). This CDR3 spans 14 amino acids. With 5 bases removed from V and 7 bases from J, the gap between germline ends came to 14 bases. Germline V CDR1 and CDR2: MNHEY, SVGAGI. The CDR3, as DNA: TGTGCCAGCAGTACTTTCGACGGGGGCGGGGAGCTGTTTTTT. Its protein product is CASSTFDGGGELFF.

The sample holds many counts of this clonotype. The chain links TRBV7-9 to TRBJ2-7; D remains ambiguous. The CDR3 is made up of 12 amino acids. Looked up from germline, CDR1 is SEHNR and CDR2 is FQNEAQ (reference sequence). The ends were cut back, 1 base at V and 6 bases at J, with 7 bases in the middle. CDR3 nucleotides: TGTGCCAGCAGCTTAGGAGCACCCGAGCAGTACTTC. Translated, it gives CASSLGAPEQYF. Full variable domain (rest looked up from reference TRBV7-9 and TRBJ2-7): DTGVSQNPRHKITKRGQNVTFRCDPISEHNRLYWYRQTLGQGPEFLTYFQNEAQLEKSRLLSDRFSAERPKGSFSTLEIQRTEQGDSAMYLCASSLGAPEQYFGPGTRLTVT.

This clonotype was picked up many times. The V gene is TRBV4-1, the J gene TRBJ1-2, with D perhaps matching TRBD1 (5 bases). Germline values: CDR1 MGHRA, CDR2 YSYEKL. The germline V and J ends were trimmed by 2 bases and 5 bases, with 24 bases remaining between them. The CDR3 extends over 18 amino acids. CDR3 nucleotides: TGCGCCAGCAGCCAACACCTGGCGGCCCCTTGGACACAATATGGCTACACCTTC. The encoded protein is CASSQHLAAPWTQYGYTF.

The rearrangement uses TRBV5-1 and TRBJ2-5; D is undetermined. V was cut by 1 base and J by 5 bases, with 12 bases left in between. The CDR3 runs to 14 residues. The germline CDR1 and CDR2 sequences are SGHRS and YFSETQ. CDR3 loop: CASSLSPGVETQYF. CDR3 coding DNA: TGCGCCAGCAGCTTGTCCCCAGGAGTGGAGACCCAGTACTTC.

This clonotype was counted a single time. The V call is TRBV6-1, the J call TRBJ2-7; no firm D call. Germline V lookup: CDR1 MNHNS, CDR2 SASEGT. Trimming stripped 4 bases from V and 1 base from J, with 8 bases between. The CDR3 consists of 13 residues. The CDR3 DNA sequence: TGTGCCAGCAGTGTAAGATGGTCCTACGAGCAGTACTTC. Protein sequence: CASSVRWSYEQYF.

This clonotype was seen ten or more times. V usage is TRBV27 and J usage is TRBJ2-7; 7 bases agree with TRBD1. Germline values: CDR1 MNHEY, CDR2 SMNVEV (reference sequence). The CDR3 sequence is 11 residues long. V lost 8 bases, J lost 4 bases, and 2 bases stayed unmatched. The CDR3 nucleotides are TGTGCCAGCCAGGACAGGTACGAGCAGTACTTC. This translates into CASQDRYEQYF.

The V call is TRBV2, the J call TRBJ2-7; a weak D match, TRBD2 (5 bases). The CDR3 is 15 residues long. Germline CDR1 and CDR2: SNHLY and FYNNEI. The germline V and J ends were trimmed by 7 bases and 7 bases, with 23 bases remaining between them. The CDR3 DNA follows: TGTGCCAGCACGCCATCAGCCAGTCTGGGCGGGGAGCAGTACTTC. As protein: CASTPSASLGGEQYF. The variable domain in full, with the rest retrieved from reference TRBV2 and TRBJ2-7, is EPEVTQTPSHQVTQMGQEVILRCVPISNHLYFYWYRQILGQKVEFLVSFYNNEISEKSEIFDDQFSVERPDGSNFTLKIRSTKLEDSAMYFCASTPSASLGGEQYFGPGTRLTVT.